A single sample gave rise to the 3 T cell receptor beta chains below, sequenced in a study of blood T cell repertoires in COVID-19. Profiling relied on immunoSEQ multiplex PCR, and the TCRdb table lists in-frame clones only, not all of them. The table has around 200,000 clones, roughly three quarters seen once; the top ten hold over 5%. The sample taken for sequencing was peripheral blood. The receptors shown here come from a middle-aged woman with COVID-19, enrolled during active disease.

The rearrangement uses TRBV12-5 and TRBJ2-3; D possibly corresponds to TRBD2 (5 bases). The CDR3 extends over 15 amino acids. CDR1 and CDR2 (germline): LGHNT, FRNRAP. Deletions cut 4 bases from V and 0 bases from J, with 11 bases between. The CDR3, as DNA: TGTGCTAGTGGTTCCTGGGAGAGTAGCACAGATACGCAGTATTTT. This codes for CASGSWESSTDTQYF.

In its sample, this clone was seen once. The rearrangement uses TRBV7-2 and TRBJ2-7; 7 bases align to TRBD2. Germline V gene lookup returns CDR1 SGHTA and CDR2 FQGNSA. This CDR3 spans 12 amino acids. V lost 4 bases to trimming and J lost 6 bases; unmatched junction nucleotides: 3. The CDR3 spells CASSSGLGEQYF. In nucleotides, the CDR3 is TGTGCCAGCAGCTCCGGACTAGGCGAGCAGTACTTC. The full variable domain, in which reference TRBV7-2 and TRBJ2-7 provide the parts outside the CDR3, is GAGVSQSPSNKVTEKGKDVELRCDPISGHTALYWYRQSLGQGLEFLIYFQGNSAPDKSGLPSDRFSAERTGGSVSTLTIQRTQQEDSAVYLCASSSGLGEQYFGPGTRLTVT.

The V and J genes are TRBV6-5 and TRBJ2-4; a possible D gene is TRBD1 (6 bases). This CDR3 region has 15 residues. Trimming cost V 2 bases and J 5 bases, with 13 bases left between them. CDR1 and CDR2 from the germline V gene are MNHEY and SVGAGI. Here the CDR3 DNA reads TGTGCCAGCAGTTACGGTGGGACATTTCAAAACATTCAGTACTTC. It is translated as CASSYGGTFQNIQYF.